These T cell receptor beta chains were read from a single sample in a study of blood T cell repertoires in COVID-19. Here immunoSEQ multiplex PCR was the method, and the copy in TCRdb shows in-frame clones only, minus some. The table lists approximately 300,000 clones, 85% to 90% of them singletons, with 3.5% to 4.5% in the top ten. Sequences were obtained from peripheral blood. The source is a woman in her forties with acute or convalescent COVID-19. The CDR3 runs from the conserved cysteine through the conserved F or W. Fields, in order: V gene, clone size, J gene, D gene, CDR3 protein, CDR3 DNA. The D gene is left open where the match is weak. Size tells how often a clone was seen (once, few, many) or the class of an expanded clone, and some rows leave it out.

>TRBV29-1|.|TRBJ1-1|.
CSVAGRLPMNTEAFF
TGCAGCGTTGCTGGTCGACTGCCTATGAACACTGAAGCTTTCTTT
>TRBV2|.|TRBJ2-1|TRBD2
CASRGLAGGLREQFF
TGTGCCAGCAGGGGACTAGCGGGGGGGCTACGTGAGCAGTTCTTC
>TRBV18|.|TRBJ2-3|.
CASSPQQKITDTQYF
TGTGCCAGCTCACCTCAACAGAAGATCACAGATACGCAGTATTTT
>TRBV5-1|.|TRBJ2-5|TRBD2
CASSRAGAEQETQYF
TGCGCCAGCAGCCGAGCGGGGGCGGAACAAGAGACCCAGTACTTC
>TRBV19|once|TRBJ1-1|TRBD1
CASSIANRGRNTEAFF
TGTGCCAGTAGTATAGCGAACAGGGGGCGGAACACTGAAGCTTTCTTT
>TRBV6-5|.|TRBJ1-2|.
CASRWTAYYGYTF
TGTGCCAGCAGATGGACAGCTTACTATGGCTACACCTTC
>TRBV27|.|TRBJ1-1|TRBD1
CASSLGQGRGMNTEAFF
TGTGCCAGCAGCCTTGGACAGGGGAGGGGGATGAACACTGAAGCTTTCTTT
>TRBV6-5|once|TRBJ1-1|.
CASSWWGDTEAFF
TGTGCCAGCAGTTGGTGGGGGGACACTGAAGCTTTCTTT
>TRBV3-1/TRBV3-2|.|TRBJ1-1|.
CASSQSQGSLSAFF
TGTGCCAGCAGCCAATCACAGGGATCCCTTTCCGCTTTCTTT
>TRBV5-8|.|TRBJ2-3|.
CASTGGLHSSTDTQYF
TGTGCCAGCACCGGCGGACTACACTCTAGCACAGATACGCAGTATTTT
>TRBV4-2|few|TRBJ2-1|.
CASSPPNNEQFF
TGTGCCAGCAGCCCCCCAAACAATGAGCAGTTCTTC
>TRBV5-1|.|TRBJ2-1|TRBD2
CASSLSRGEPEQFF
TGCGCCAGCAGCTTGTCGCGGGGGGAACCTGAGCAGTTCTTC
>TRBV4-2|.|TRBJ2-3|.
CASSAKDSLDTQYF
TGTGCCAGCAGCGCCAAGGACTCGCTAGATACGCAGTATTTT
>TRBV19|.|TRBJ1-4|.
CASSPGGTNEKLFF
TGTGCCAGTAGTCCGGGGGGGACTAATGAAAAACTGTTTTTT
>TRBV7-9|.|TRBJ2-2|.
CASSSQGRNTGELFF
TGTGCCAGCAGCAGCCAGGGGCGCAACACCGGGGAGCTGTTTTTT
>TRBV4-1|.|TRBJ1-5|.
CASSQAKEGLPQHF
TGCGCCAGCAGCCAAGCTAAGGAGGGGCTGCCCCAGCATTTT
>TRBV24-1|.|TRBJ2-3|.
CATRGAITDTQYF
TGTGCCACCAGAGGAGCGATCACAGATACGCAGTATTTT
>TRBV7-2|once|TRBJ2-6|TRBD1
CASSPGQGARGANVLTF
TGTGCCAGCAGCCCGGGACAGGGGGCGCGAGGGGCCAACGTCCTGACTTTC
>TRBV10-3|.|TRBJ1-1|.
CAISEPLTGMGTEAFF
TGTGCCATCAGTGAGCCGCTGACAGGAATGGGCACTGAAGCTTTCTTT
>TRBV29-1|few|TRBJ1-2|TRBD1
CSGGTGGGYTF
TGCAGCGGGGGGACAGGGGGCGGCTACACCTTC
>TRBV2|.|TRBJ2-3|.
CASSYRYSSTDTQYF
TGTGCCAGCAGCTACAGATATTCTAGCACAGATACGCAGTATTTT
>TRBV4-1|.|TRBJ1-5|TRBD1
CASTPGQGSWNQPQHF
TGCGCCAGCACCCCGGGACAGGGCTCTTGGAATCAGCCCCAGCATTTT
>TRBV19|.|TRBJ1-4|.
CASSMEDRPNEKLFF
TGTGCCAGTAGTATGGAGGACCGCCCTAATGAAAAACTGTTTTTT
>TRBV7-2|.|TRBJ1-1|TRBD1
CASSLRQGGWGSTEAFF
TGTGCCAGCAGCTTACGCCAGGGGGGCTGGGGGAGCACTGAAGCTTTCTTT
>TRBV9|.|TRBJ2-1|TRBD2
CASSPRIGGAYNEQFF
TGTGCCAGCAGCCCGCGCATTGGGGGGGCCTACAATGAGCAGTTCTTC
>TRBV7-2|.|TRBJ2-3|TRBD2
CASSPTGFGTSPTDTQYF
TGTGCCAGCAGCCCGACGGGTTTCGGGACTAGCCCCACAGATACGCAGTATTTT
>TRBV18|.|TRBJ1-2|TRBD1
CASSPKTGTGRLLGGYTF
TGTGCCAGCTCACCGAAGACCGGGACAGGCCGCCTTTTGGGTGGCTACACCTTC
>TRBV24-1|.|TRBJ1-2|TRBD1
CATSDFGEGAFGYTF
TGTGCCACCAGTGATTTTGGTGAGGGGGCATTTGGCTACACCTTC
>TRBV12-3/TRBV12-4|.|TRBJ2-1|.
CASTAPPADEQFF
TGTGCCAGCACGGCCCCCCCGGCGGATGAGCAGTTCTTC
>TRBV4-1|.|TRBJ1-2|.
CASSLQGTPPNGYTF
TGCGCCAGCAGCCTACAGGGTACCCCTCCGAATGGCTACACCTTC
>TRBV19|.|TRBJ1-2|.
CASREQSYGYTF
TGTGCCAGTAGGGAACAGTCCTATGGCTACACCTTC
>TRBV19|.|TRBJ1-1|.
CASSQGINTEAFF
TGTGCCAGTAGCCAGGGAATAAACACTGAAGCTTTCTTT
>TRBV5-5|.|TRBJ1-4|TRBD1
CASSLQTGINEKLFF
TGTGCCAGCAGCCTACAGACAGGGATTAATGAAAAACTGTTTTTT
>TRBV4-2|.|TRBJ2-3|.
CASSKGSSAHNTDTQYF
TGTGCCAGCAGCAAGGGGTCTAGCGCCCACAACACAGATACGCAGTATTTT